This passage covers 9 T cell receptor beta chains from one sample sequenced in a study of OX40 agonist ivuxolimab in advanced cancers. The data were produced by immunoSEQ multiplex PCR, yet TCRdb's version contains in-frame clones alone and is incomplete. The sample yields tens of thousands of clones, approximately 88% seen once. Sequencing used CD4+ or CD8+ T cells sorted from blood, obtained in a trial of the OX40 agonist ivuxolimab. The receptor set was obtained from an adult with an advanced solid tumor such as melanoma, head and neck, liver or kidney cancer.

The rearrangement joins TRBV11-3 to TRBJ2-1; 7 bases are a match to TRBD1. V trimming: 1 base; J trimming: 5 bases; junction bases outside the gene matches: 5. CDR3 size: 15 residues. Germline CDR1 reads SGHNT; CDR2 reads YENEEA. The CDR3 sequence: CASSLVAGGNNEQFF. CDR3 bases: TGTGCCAGCAGCTTAGTGGCAGGGGGTAACAATGAGCAGTTCTTC.

The CDR3 DNA reads TGTGCCAGCAGCCCACGACAGGGACGAAGCTCTGGGGCCAACGTCCTGACTTTC. This translates into CASSPRQGRSSGANVLTF. The V gene is TRBV11-2, the J gene TRBJ2-6, with 7 bases matching TRBD1. The CDR3 is made up of 18 amino acids. V dropped 5 bases and J dropped 0; count of bases not matched to a gene: 10. Germline loops: CDR1 SGHAT, CDR2 FQNNGV. Variable domain in full (rest from reference TRBV11-2 and TRBJ2-6): EAGVAQSPRYKIIEKRQSVAFWCNPISGHATLYWYQQILGQGPKLLIQFQNNGVVDDSQLPKDRFSAERLKGVDSTLKIQPAKLEDSAVYLCASSPRQGRSSGANVLTFGAGSRLTVL.

J is TRBJ2-7 and V is TRBV7-2; D uncertain. Germline V gene sequence: CDR1 SGHTA, CDR2 FQGNSA. The CDR3 is made up of 13 amino acids. Trimming removed 3 bases at V and 5 bases at J, with 11 bases between. The CDR3 sequence: CASSFSAFHEQYF. The DNA of the CDR3 is TGTGCCAGCAGCTTCTCGGCGTTCCACGAGCAGTACTTC.

This sequence joins TRBV5-1 and TRBJ2-7; TRBD1 matches at 11 bases. The trim removed 4 bases at V and 3 bases at J, leaving 12 bases unmatched. Germline loops: CDR1 SGHRS, CDR2 YFSETQ. The CDR3 is 17 residues long. The CDR3 DNA follows: TGCGCCAGCAGCCCAGGGAATGGGGACAGGGGGGTCTACGAGCAGTACTTC. It codes for CASSPGNGDRGVYEQYF.

This clone has a single count. The germline gene is not matched at one end of the junction; a read error may be the cause. The chain recombines TRBV9 with TRBJ2-1; D gene ambiguous. The CDR3 has 14 amino acids. Germline CDR1 is SGDLS and CDR2 is YYNGEE. CDR3 region: CASSVVFTYDEQFF. The CDR3 DNA reads as TGTGCCAGCAGCGTAGTTTTTACCTACGATGAGCAGTTCTTC.

The V gene is TRBV30, the J gene TRBJ2-3; D is unresolved. The length of the CDR3 is 12 residues. V was clipped by 3 bases and J by 4 bases, with 8 bases between them. The germline V gene encodes CDR1 GTSNPN and CDR2 SVGIG (reference sequence). The CDR3 sequence is CAWRRVADTQYF. CDR3 in DNA: TGTGCCTGGAGAAGGGTCGCAGATACGCAGTATTTT.

The chain joins TRBV6-6 to TRBJ2-3, with 7 bases aligning to TRBD1. The CDR3 contains 15 residues. Germline CDR1 MNHNY, CDR2 SVGAGI (reference sequence). V lost 6 bases to trimming and J lost 2 bases; unmatched junction nucleotides: 8. DNA for the CDR3: TGTGCCAGCAGCCCGGGACAGAGATACACAGATACGCAGTATTTT. Protein sequence: CASSPGQRYTDTQYF.

The J gene is TRBJ2-5, the V gene TRBV5-4, with a possible D match to TRBD2 (6 bases). CDR1 and CDR2 from the germline V gene are SGHNT and YYREEE (reference sequence). V dropped 1 base and J dropped 5 bases, with 12 bases sitting between them. The CDR3 totals 14 residues. Here the CDR3 reads CASSLQGSGETQYF. As DNA, the CDR3 is TGTGCCAGCAGCTTGCAGGGCAGCGGGGAGACCCAGTACTTC.

This sequence joins TRBV27 and TRBJ2-1, with 9 bases identical to TRBD2. The CDR3 sequence is 15 residues long. Trimming removed 6 bases from V and 1 base from J; junction bases left unmatched: 4. CDR1 is MNHEY and CDR2 is SMNVEV in the germline V gene (reference sequence). This CDR3 is CASSPSGRSYNEQFF. CDR3 nucleotides: TGTGCCAGCAGCCCCAGCGGGAGGTCCTACAATGAGCAGTTCTTC.